Below are 15 T cell receptor beta chains sequenced from a single sample in a study of CD8+ T cells in alopecia areata. Extracted from the samples, RNA was reverse transcribed into cDNA to serve as the sequencing template. This table comes from immunoSEQ multiplex PCR, and its TCRdb copy is limited to in-frame clones, with some not included. The sample has 190,000 or so clones; roughly 53% are singletons. Noted treatment: oral pan-JAK inhibitor, 5-10 mg twice daily. Specimen: CD8+ T cells sorted from blood, collected at week 24, from a patient treated with tofacitinib. Every receptor here comes from a human donor with alopecia areata.

This rearrangement joins TRBV25-1 to TRBJ2-1; D possibly corresponds to TRBD1 (5 bases). The CDR3 extends over 13 amino acids. Germline V gives CDR1 MGHDK, CDR2 SYGVNS. V dropped 0 bases and J dropped 5 bases, with 5 bases sitting between them. CDR3 protein: CASSEYRDNEQFF. The CDR3 DNA sequence: TGTGCCAGCAGTGAATACAGGGACAATGAGCAGTTCTTC.

The table lists this clone with a few counts. This chain uses TRBV7-9 with TRBJ2-7; 9 positions match TRBD1. This CDR3 spans 13 amino acids. The germline CDR1 and CDR2 sequences are SEHNR and FQNEAQ (reference sequence). Trimming cost V 6 bases and J 4 bases; bases outside gene matches: 4. CDR3 amino acids: CASRPGTGYEQYF. CDR3 DNA: TGTGCCAGCAGACCCGGGACAGGGTACGAGCAGTACTTC.

The chain links TRBV13 to TRBJ2-7; the D call may be TRBD1 or TRBD2 (5 bases each). V was shortened by 5 bases and J by 6 bases, with 20 bases between the two germline ends. The CDR3 spans 15 residues. Germline V gene data show CDR1 as PRHDT and CDR2 as FYEKMQ (reference sequence). The CDR3 coding sequence is TGTGCCAGCAGCCCCGAAGGACAAGAACGGGGCGAGCAGTACTTC. Residues: CASSPEGQERGEQYF. Complete variable domain (other parts from reference TRBV13 and TRBJ2-7): AAGVIQSPRHLIKEKRETATLKCYPIPRHDTVYWYQQGPGQDPQFLISFYEKMQSDKGSIPDRFSAQQFSDYHSELNMSSLELGDSALYFCASSPEGQERGEQYFGPGTRLTVT.

The chain carries TRBV7-8 and TRBJ2-6, with D possibly being TRBD1 (7 bases). The V end lost 4 bases, the J end lost 0 bases, and 19 bases lay between the germline ends. CDR3 length: 19 residues. Germline lookup yields CDR1 SGHVS and CDR2 FQNEAQ. The CDR3 protein is CASSYGAGQTLSGANVLTF. CDR3 coding DNA: TGTGCCAGCAGCTATGGCGCGGGACAGACCCTCTCTGGGGCCAACGTCCTGACTTTC.

This clone was detected only a few times. V usage is TRBV4-1 and J usage is TRBJ1-5, with no clear D. Germline-derived CDR1 and CDR2 are MGHRA and YSYEKL. This CDR3 contains 14 residues. Trimming cost V 0 bases and J 7 bases, with 10 bases left between them. In nucleotides, the CDR3 is TGCGCCAGCAGCCAAGACATGTCCGGGCAGCCCCAGCATTTT. Its translation: CASSQDMSGQPQHF.

The chain has TRBV6-5 and TRBJ2-5, with 10 bases aligning to TRBD2. The CDR3 loop spans 16 amino acids. The germline V gene encodes CDR1 MNHEY and CDR2 SVGAGI. The trim removed 2 bases at V and 3 bases at J, leaving 6 bases unmatched. The CDR3 loop is CASSYLSGGAEETQYF. Written as DNA, the CDR3 is TGTGCCAGCAGTTACCTAAGCGGGGGGGCTGAAGAGACCCAGTACTTC.

This clone has just a few counts. V and J are TRBV29-1 and TRBJ2-1; 8 bases align to TRBD2. The germline CDR1 and CDR2 sequences are SQVTM and ANQGSEA. This CDR3 is built from 16 residues. The V segment lost 1 base and the J segment 4 bases; nucleotides outside the gene matches: 9. CDR3 coding DNA: TGCAGCGTTGAAGGCCCGGATAGCGGGGCGTACAATGAGCAGTTCTTC. Translating gives CSVEGPDSGAYNEQFF.

The chain joins TRBV28 to TRBJ1-5; D remains unclear. The CDR3 is 15 residues long. The germline V gene has CDR1 MDHEN and CDR2 SYDVKM. Trimming left V 2 bases short and J 4 bases short, with 12 bases between. The CDR3 loop is CASSLIPRINQPQHF. The CDR3 nucleotides are TGTGCCAGCAGTTTAATTCCCCGTATAAATCAGCCCCAGCATTTT.

CDR3 residues: CASSLTRTGNQPQHF. The CDR3 DNA reads TGTGCCAGCAGCCTCACCAGGACAGGGAATCAGCCCCAGCATTTT. The rearrangement uses TRBV7-8 and TRBJ1-5; 8 bases agree with TRBD1. In germline, CDR1 is SGHVS, CDR2 FQNEAQ. The V segment lost 5 bases and the J segment 4 bases; nucleotides outside the gene matches: 7. The CDR3 totals 15 residues.

This sequence joins TRBV2 and TRBJ2-7; 10 nucleotides line up with TRBD1. V shed 2 bases and J 3 bases; nucleotides not matched to a gene: 7. The CDR3 extends over 16 amino acids. The germline V gene encodes CDR1 SNHLY and CDR2 FYNNEI. The CDR3 protein is CASSELGGTGVYEQYF. CDR3 in DNA: TGTGCCAGCAGTGAATTAGGAGGGACAGGGGTCTACGAGCAGTACTTC.

The chain joins TRBV25-1 to TRBJ2-7; 9 nucleotides match TRBD1. V trimming: 3 bases; J trimming: 7 bases; junction bases outside the gene matches: 7. Looked up from germline, CDR1 is MGHDK and CDR2 is SYGVNS. CDR3 length: 14 residues. CDR3 bases: TGTGCCAGCAGTGAGCCCGGGACAGGGAAAGAGCAGTACTTC. This gives the protein CASSEPGTGKEQYF.

The V and J genes are TRBV30 and TRBJ2-1; 7 bases are a match to TRBD2. The CDR3 length is 13 residues. Trimming at V came to 0 bases and at J to 8 bases, leaving 4 bases not matched to a gene. The V gene's germline CDR1 is GTSNPN and CDR2 SVGIG (reference sequence). CDR3 DNA: TGTGCCTGGAGTGTAGTCAGCGGGGATGAGCAGTTCTTC. Protein product: CAWSVVSGDEQFF.

The chain combines TRBV4-1 with TRBJ2-7, with a tentative D call TRBD1 (6 bases). The CDR3 consists of 14 residues. CDR1 is MGHRA and CDR2 is YSYEKL in the germline V gene. Trimming cost V 1 base and J 2 bases, with 9 bases left between them. Here the CDR3 DNA reads TGCGCCAGCAGCCAAGTAGGGGACACCTACGAGCAGTACTTC. Translation gives CASSQVGDTYEQYF.

The rearrangement joins TRBV25-1 to TRBJ2-3, with D tentatively TRBD2 (7 bases). Germline CDR1 is MGHDK and CDR2 is SYGVNS. Trimming removed 8 bases at V and 3 bases at J, with 15 bases between. CDR3 length: 14 amino acids. CDR3 in DNA: TGTGCCAGCGCGGGGGTAAGGGGGACAGATACGCAGTATTTT. It yields the protein CASAGVRGTDTQYF.

The genes are TRBV6-5 and TRBJ1-1; tentative D call: TRBD1 (5 bases). Germline V gives CDR1 MNHEY, CDR2 SVGAGI. Deletions cut 10 bases from V and 3 bases from J, with 9 bases between. The CDR3 spans 11 residues. In DNA, the CDR3 is TGTGCCACATTGGGGGACACTGAAGCTTTCTTT. This gives the protein CATLGDTEAFF.